This T cell receptor beta chain was captured in a study of shared clonotypes between healthy human individuals. The CDR3 contains 17 residues. In germline, CDR1 is MNHNS, CDR2 SASEGT. V gave up 3 bases and J gave up 3 bases; unmatched junction bases: 11. As defined, naive CD8 cells were CD45RO-negative and positively selected for CCR7, with terminally differentiated effector memory CD45RA+ cells excluded. Donors were Caucasian adults residing in Nashville, Tennessee, USA. As processed by the authors: ImmunoSEQ supplied junction-only sequences lacking quality scores, so filtering was different. This table comes from immunoSEQ multiplex PCR, and its TCRdb copy is limited to in-frame clones, with some not included. The V and J calls and clone size are taken from that table; D and trimming were inferred from the DNA. The sample records some 1,900,000 clones, about 95% being singletons.

The receptor was isolated from a man younger than 30 in good health. The V and J genes are TRBV6-1 and TRBJ2-3, with 8 nucleotides matching TRBD1. Sequencing used naive CD8+ T cells sorted from blood. CDR3 nucleotide sequence: TGTGCCAGCAGTGAGCGAGACAGGGGATTTCAGACAGATACGCAGTATTTT. Residues: CASSERDRGFQTDTQYF.